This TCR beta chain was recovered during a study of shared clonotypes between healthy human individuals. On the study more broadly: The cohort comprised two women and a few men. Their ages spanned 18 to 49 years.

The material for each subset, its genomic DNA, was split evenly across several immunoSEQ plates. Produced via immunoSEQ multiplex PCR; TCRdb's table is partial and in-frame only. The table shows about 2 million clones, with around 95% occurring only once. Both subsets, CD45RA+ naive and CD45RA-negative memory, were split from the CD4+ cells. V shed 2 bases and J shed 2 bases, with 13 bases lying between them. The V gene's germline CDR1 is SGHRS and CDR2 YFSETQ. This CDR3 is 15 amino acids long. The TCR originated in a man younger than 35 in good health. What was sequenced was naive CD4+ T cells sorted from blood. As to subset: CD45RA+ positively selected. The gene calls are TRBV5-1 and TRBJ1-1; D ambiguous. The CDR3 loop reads CASSFFDPGNTEAFF. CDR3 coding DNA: TGCGCCAGCAGCTTCTTCGACCCGGGAAACACTGAAGCTTTCTTT.